This T cell receptor (beta chain) was recorded in a study of T cells after yellow fever vaccination. Study observations and caveats: Booster samples showed a return of most primary-vaccination clones (around 96% CD4, around 85% CD8).

TCR cDNA was made by 5'RACE template switching, adding a universal primer site and UMIs. A single record per CDR3 protein comes from TCRdb applying MiXCR to the 5' RACE reads. This sample has around 590,000 distinct CDR3 sequences, with more than 9% found just once. A note on this clonotype: Its antigen is unknown.

Sample: PBMCs, taken on the day of the yellow fever booster vaccination. The receptor was derived from a man aged 25-40 years who received the YFV17D yellow fever vaccine.

Here the CDR3 DNA reads TGCGCCAGCAGCTTGGGGGCATTCGCGAACACCGGGGAGCTGTTTTTT. As protein: CASSLGAFANTGELFF. The chain links TRBV5-1 to TRBJ2-2; D gene uncertain. There are 16 residues in the CDR3. V was shortened by 0 bases and J by 0 bases, with 9 bases between the two germline ends. Germline CDR1 SGHRS, CDR2 YFSETQ.